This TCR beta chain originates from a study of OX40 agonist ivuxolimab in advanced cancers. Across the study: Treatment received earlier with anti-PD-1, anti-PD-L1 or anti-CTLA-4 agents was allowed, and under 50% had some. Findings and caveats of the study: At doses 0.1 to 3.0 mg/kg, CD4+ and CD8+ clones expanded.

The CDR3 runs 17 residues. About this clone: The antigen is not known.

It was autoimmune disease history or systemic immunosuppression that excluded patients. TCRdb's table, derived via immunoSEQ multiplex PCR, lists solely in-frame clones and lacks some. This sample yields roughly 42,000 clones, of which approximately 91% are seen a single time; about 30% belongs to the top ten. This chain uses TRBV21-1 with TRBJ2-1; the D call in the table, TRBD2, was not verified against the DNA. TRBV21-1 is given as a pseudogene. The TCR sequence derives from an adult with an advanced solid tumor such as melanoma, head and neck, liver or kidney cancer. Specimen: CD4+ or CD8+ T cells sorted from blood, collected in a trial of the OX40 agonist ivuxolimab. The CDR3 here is CASSKAPERSNYNEQFF. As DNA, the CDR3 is TGTGCCAGCAGCAAAGCGCCGGAGCGGAGCAACTACAATGAGCAGTTCTTC.